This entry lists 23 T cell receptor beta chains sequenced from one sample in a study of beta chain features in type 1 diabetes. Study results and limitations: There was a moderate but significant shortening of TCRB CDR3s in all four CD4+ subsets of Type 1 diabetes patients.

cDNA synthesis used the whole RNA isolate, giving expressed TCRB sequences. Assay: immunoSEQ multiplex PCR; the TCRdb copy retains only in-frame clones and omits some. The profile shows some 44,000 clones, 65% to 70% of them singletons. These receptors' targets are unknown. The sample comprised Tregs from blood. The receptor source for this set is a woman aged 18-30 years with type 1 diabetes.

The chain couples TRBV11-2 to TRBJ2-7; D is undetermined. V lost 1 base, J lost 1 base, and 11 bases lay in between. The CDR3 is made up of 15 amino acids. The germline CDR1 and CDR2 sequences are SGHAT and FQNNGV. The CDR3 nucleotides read TGTGCCAGCAGCTTAGTCCATGCAGGATCCTACGAGCAGTACTTC. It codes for CASSLVHAGSYEQYF.

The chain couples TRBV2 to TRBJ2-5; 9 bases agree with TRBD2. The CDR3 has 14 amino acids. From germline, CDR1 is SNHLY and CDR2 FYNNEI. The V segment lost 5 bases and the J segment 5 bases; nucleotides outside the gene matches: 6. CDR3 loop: CASSQRLAEETQYF. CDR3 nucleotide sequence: TGTGCCAGCAGTCAGAGACTAGCGGAGGAGACCCAGTACTTC.

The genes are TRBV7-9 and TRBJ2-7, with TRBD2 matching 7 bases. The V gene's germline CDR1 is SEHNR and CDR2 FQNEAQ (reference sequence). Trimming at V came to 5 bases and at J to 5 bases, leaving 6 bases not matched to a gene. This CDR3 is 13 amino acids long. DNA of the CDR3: TGTGCCAGCAGCCCCCCGGGAGGCCACGAGCAGTACTTC. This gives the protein CASSPPGGHEQYF.

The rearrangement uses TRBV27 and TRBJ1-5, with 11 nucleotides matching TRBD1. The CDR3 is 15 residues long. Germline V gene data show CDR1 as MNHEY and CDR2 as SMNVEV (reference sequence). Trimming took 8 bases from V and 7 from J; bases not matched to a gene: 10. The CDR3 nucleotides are TGTGCCAGCCACCGGACAGGGGGCGCGGTACAGCCCCAGCATTTT. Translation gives CASHRTGGAVQPQHF.

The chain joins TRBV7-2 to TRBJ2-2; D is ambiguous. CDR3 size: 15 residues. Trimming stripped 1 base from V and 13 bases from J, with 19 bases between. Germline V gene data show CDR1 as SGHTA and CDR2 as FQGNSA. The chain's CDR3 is CASSLEVGRLARLFF. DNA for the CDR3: TGTGCCAGCAGCTTAGAGGTTGGGCGTCTCGCGAGGCTGTTTTTT.

The CDR3 region is CASSRPLAGGPITGELFF. CDR3 DNA sequence: TGTGCCAGCAGCCGCCCACTAGCGGGAGGTCCGATCACCGGGGAGCTGTTTTTT. The rearrangement links TRBV7-9 to TRBJ2-2; TRBD2 agrees at 12 bases. This CDR3 contains 18 residues. V was clipped by 5 bases and J by 4 bases; unmatched bases: 11. The germline gives CDR1 SEHNR, CDR2 FQNEAQ (reference sequence).

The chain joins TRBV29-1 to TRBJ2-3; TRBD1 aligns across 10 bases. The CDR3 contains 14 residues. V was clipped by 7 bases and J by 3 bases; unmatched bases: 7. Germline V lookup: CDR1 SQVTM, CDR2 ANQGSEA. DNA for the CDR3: TGCAGCGGGCGGCGGACAGGGGGGACAGATACGCAGTATTTT. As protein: CSGRRTGGTDTQYF.

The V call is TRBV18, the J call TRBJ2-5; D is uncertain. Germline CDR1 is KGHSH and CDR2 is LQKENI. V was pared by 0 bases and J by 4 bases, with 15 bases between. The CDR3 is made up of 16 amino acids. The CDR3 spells CASSPPFSDNRETQYF. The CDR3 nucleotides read TGTGCCAGCTCACCACCCTTTTCTGACAACAGAGAGACCCAGTACTTC.

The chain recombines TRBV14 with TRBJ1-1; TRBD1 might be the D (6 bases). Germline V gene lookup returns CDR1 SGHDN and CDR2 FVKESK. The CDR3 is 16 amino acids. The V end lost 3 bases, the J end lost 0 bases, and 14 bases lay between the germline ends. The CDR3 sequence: CASSHTGRGVNTEAFF. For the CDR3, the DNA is TGTGCCAGCAGCCACACCGGGAGGGGGGTGAACACTGAAGCTTTCTTT.

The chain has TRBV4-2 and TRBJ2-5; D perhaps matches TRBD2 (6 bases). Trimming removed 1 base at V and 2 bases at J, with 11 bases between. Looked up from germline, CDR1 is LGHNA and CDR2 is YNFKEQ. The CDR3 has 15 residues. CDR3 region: CASSQGIGRQETQYF. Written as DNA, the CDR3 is TGTGCCAGCAGCCAAGGTATCGGGAGACAAGAGACCCAGTACTTC.

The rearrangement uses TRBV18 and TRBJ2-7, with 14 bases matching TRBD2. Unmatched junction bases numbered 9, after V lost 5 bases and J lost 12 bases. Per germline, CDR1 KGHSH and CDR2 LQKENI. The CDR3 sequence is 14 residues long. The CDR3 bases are TGTGCCAGCTCAACAACGGGACTAGCGGGGGCACGGTACTTC. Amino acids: CASSTTGLAGARYF.

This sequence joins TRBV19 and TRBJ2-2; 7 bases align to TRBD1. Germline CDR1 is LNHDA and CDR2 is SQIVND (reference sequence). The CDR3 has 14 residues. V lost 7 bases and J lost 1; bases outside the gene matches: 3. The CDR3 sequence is CASKRDRNTGELFF. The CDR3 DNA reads TGTGCCAGTAAACGGGACAGGAACACCGGGGAGCTGTTTTTT.

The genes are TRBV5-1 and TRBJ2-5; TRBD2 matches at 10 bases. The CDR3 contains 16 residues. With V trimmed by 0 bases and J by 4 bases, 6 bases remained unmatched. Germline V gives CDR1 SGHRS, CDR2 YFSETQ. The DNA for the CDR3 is TGCGCCAGCAGCTTGGTATTAGCGGGAGGTCGAGAGACCCAGTACTTC. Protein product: CASSLVLAGGRETQYF. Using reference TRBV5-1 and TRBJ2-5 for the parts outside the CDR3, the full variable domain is KAGVTQTPRYLIKTRGQQVTLSCSPISGHRSVSWYQQTPGQGLQFLFEYFSETQRNKGNFPGRFSGRQFSNSRSEMNVSTLELGDSALYLCASSLVLAGGRETQYFGPGTRLLVL.

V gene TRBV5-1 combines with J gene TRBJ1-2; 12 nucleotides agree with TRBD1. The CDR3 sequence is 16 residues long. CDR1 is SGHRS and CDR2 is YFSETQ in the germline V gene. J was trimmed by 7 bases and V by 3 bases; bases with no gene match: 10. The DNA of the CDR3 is TGCGCCAGCAGCTCGCAGCACGGGACAGGGGGCGGTGGCTACACCTTC. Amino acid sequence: CASSSQHGTGGGGYTF.

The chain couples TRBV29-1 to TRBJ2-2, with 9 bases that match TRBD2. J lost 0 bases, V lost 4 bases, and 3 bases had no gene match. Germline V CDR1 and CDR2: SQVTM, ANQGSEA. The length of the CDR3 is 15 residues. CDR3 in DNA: TGCAGCGTTGGGACTAGCGACGCGAACACCGGGGAGCTGTTTTTT. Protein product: CSVGTSDANTGELFF.

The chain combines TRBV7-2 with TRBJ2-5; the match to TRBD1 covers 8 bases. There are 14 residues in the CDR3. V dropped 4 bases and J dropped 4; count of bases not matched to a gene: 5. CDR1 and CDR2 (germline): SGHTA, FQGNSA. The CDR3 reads CASSSDRGRETQYF. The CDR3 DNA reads TGTGCCAGCAGCTCCGACAGGGGTAGAGAGACCCAGTACTTC. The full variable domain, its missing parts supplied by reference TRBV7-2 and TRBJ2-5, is GAGVSQSPSNKVTEKGKDVELRCDPISGHTALYWYRQSLGQGLEFLIYFQGNSAPDKSGLPSDRFSAERTGGSVSTLTIQRTQQEDSAVYLCASSSDRGRETQYFGPGTRLLVL.

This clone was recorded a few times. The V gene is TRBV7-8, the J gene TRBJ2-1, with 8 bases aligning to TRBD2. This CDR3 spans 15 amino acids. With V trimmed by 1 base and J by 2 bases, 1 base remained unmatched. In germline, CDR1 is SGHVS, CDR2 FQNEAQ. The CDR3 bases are TGTGCCAGCAGCTTAGAGCGGGGGCCCTACAATGAGCAGTTCTTC. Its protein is CASSLERGPYNEQFF. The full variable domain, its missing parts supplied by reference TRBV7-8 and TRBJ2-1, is GAGVSQSPRYKVAKRGQDVALRCDPISGHVSLFWYQQALGQGPEFLTYFQNEAQLDKSGLPSDRFFAERPEGSVSTLKIQRTQQEDSAVYLCASSLERGPYNEQFFGPGTRLTVL.

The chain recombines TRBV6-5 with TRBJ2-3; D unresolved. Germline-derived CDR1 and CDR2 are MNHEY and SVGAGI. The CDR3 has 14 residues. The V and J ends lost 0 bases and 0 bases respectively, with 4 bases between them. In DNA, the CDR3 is TGTGCCAGCAGTTACTCGTATAGCACAGATACGCAGTATTTT. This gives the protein CASSYSYSTDTQYF.

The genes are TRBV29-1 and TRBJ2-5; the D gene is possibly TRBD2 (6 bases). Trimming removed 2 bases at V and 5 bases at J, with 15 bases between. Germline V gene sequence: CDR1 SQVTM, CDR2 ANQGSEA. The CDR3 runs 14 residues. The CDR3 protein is CSVEKGRPGETQYF. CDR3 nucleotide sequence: TGCAGCGTTGAAAAAGGGAGGCCGGGGGAGACCCAGTACTTC.

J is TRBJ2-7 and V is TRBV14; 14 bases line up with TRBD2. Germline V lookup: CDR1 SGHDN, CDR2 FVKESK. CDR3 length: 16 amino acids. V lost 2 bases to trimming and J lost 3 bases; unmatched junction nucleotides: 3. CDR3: CASSQPGLAGDYEQYF. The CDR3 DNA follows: TGTGCCAGCAGCCAACCGGGACTAGCGGGAGACTACGAGCAGTACTTC. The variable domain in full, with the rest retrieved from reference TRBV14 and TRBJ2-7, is EAGVTQFPSHSVIEKGQTVTLRCDPISGHDNLYWYRRVMGKEIKFLLHFVKESKQDESGMPNNRFLAERTGGTYSTLKVQPAELEDSGVYFCASSQPGLAGDYEQYFGPGTRLTVT.

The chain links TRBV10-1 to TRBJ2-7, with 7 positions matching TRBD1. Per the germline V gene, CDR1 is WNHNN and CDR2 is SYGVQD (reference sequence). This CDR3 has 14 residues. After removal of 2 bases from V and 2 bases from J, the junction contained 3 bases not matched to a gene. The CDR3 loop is CASSENRGPYEQYF. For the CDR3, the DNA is TGCGCCAGCAGTGAGAACAGGGGACCCTACGAGCAGTACTTC.

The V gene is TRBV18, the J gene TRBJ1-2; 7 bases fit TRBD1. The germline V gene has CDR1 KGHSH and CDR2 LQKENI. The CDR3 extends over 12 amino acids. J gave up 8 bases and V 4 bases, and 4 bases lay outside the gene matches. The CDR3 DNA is TGTGCCAGCTCACTTAGACAGGGCGGCTACACCTTC. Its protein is CASSLRQGGYTF.

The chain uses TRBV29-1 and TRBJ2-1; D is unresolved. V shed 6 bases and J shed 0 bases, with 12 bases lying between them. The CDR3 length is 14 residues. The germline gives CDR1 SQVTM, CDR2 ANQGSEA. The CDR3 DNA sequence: TGCAGCGTCCAACCTTCGAGCTCCTACAATGAGCAGTTCTTC. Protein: CSVQPSSSYNEQFF.